This entry concerns a single T cell receptor beta chain. Its target is unknown. The data were obtained in a study of cytomegalovirus exposure and HLA in healthy donors. The study, taken as a whole, reports: Productive status was seen about 90% or about 30% of the time for most TCR beta V segments in an earlier analysis. Specific recognition of CMV antigens was confirmed in vitro for a few chains (all CMV-associated). The authors listed around 150 TCR beta chains as cytomegalovirus-associated.

The V end was cut by 5 bases, the J end by 3 bases, with 17 bases between. The CDR3 extends over 15 amino acids. The germline V gene encodes CDR1 MNHEY and CDR2 SMNVEV (reference sequence). The PCR contained 60 Vbeta and 13 Jbeta primers. The repertoire was sequenced with immunoSEQ multiplex PCR; TCRdb's copy has only in-frame clones and lacks some. This sample has approximately 150,000 clones; approximately 79% occur once, and the top ten carry 2% to 2.5%. Sequenced: PBMCs. V gene TRBV27 combines with J gene TRBJ2-7; TRBD1 is a possible D gene (6 bases). The source is a man aged 35-49 years in good health and CMV-seronegative. This CDR3 is CASSPLRTAYYEQYF. CDR3 sequence (DNA): TGTGCCAGCAGTCCTCTCAGGACAGCTTACTACGAGCAGTACTTC.